This T cell receptor (beta chain) was recorded in a study of T-cell reconstitution after alpha-beta-depleted transplantation in children. Regarding the study as a whole: About two months after transplant, alpha-beta T cells reportedly came from several hundred expanded graft clones. Newly produced T cells mostly provided counts and TCRbeta diversity after one year, as hyperexpanded clones declined. Recipient T cells and thymic progenitors that survived gave rise to the high TCRbeta diversity observed at day 60 in some patients.

This clonotype was observed at least ten times. Its antigen is unidentified. Looked up from germline, CDR1 is SGDLS and CDR2 is YYNGEE. V lost 3 bases and J 2 bases, leaving 12 bases between the germline ends. The CDR3 consists of 15 residues. The TCRbeta library incorporated unique molecular identifiers. TCRdb reanalysed the PCR reads using MiXCR and keeps one entry per CDR3 protein. The sample yields 280,000 or so distinct CDR3 sequences, around 10% seen once. The sequence was obtained from a male patient aged 2 to 10 who had a stem cell transplant for chronic granulomatous disease, so the T cells may come from the graft donor. The V call is TRBV9, the J call TRBJ2-1; D perhaps matches TRBD1 (6 bases). Sequenced material: peripheral blood, taken 180 days after TCRalphabeta/CD19-depleted stem cell transplant. This CDR3 is CASSARDIPYNEQFF. In nucleotides, the CDR3 is TGTGCCAGCAGCGCCCGGGACATCCCCTACAATGAGCAGTTCTTC.